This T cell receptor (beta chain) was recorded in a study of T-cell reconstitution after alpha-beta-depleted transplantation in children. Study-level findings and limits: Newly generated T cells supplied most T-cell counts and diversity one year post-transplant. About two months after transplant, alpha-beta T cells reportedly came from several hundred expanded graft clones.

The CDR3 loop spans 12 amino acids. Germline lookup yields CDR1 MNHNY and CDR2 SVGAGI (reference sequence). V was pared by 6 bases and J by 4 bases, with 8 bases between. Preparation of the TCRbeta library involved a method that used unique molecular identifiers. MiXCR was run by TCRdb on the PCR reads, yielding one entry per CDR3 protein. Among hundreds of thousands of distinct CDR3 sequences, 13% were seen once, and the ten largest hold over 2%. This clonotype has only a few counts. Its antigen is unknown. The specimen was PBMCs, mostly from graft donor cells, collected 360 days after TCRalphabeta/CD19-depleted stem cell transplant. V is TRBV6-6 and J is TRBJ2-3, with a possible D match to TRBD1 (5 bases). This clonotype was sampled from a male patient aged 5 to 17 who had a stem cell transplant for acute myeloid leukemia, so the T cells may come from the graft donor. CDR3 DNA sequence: TGTGCCAGCAGGATAGGGGCAGATACGCAGTATTTT. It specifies CASRIGADTQYF.